Here is one TCR beta chain with its context. The sample is drawn from a study of T cells expressing NK-cell markers. TCRdb reprocessed the 5' RACE reads and keeps a single row for each CDR3 protein, giving no DNA. Here the sample table reports a few hundred thousand distinct CDR3 sequences. The sequencing sample was made of blood T cells: a sorted CD56 or NKG2C T cell subset, CD4+ or CD8+ T cells, or bulk PBMC T cells (not recorded which). This TCR came from a man aged 18-69 years in good health.

The CDR3 sequence: CASSGQGEGSPLHF. The chain uses TRBV18 and TRBJ1-6; TCRdb outputs TRBD1, but without DNA this stays unchecked. The length of the CDR3 is 14 residues. CDR1 and CDR2 (germline): KGHSH, LQKENI.